One sample yielded the 10 T cell receptor beta chains listed below, sequenced in a study of OX40 agonist ivuxolimab in advanced cancers. Assay used: immunoSEQ multiplex PCR; TCRdb lists only in-frame clones, some missing. The sample shows tens of thousands of clones, 92% of them seen only once. The material was CD4+ or CD8+ T cells sorted from blood, obtained in a trial of the OX40 agonist ivuxolimab. These receptors came from an adult with an advanced solid tumor such as melanoma, head and neck, liver or kidney cancer.

The chain links TRBV5-1 to TRBJ1-2; 7 bases align to TRBD1. V shed 2 bases, J shed 5 bases, and the junction held 12 bases outside the gene matches. Germline CDR1 is SGHRS and CDR2 is YFSETQ. This CDR3 has 16 residues. CDR3 amino acids: CASSFLSTGESYGYTF. DNA of the CDR3: TGCGCCAGCAGCTTTTTGTCTACAGGGGAGTCTTATGGCTACACCTTC.

The gene calls are TRBV6-5 and TRBJ1-6; D is uncertain. V shed 6 bases and J shed 0 bases, with 9 bases lying between them. Germline V gene sequence: CDR1 MNHEY, CDR2 SVGAGI. CDR3 length equals 15 residues. The CDR3: CASRPESSYNSPLHF. The CDR3 DNA reads as TGTGCCAGCAGACCAGAGAGCTCCTATAATTCACCCCTCCACTTT.

The chain is built from TRBV15 and TRBJ1-2; 7 positions agree with TRBD1. The length of the CDR3 is 13 residues. V dropped 5 bases and J dropped 5; count of bases not matched to a gene: 5. Germline CDR1 reads LNHNV; CDR2 reads YYDKDF (reference sequence). The CDR3 bases are TGTGCCACCAGCCGAGGGGGCGAGTATGGCTACACCTTC. Its translation is CATSRGGEYGYTF. Variable domain in full (rest from reference TRBV15 and TRBJ1-2): DAMVIQNPRYQVTQFGKPVTLSCSQTLNHNVMYWYQQKSSQAPKLLFHYYDKDFNNEADTPDNFQSRRPNTSFCFLDIRSPGLGDTAMYLCATSRGGEYGYTFGSGTRLTVV.

The chain uses TRBV15 and TRBJ2-1; TRBD2 agrees at 8 bases. V shed 11 bases and J 8 bases; nucleotides not matched to a gene: 14. The CDR3 loop spans 14 amino acids. In germline, CDR1 is LNHNV, CDR2 YYDKDF (reference sequence). The DNA for the CDR3 is TGTGCCGGGGCCAGCGGGAGTAGAGGGGATGAGCAGTTCTTC. This encodes CAGASGSRGDEQFF.

The J gene is TRBJ2-5, the V gene TRBV13, with 7 positions matching TRBD1. J gave up 3 bases and V 0 bases, and 4 bases lay outside the gene matches. The CDR3 totals 15 residues. Germline lookup yields CDR1 PRHDT and CDR2 FYEKMQ (reference sequence). The CDR3 sequence is CASSLGQGEKETQYF. CDR3 in DNA: TGTGCCAGCAGCTTAGGCCAGGGGGAAAAAGAGACCCAGTACTTC.

J is TRBJ1-2 and V is TRBV10-3; D is uncertain. V was shortened by 4 bases and J by 0 bases, with 3 bases between the two germline ends. Looked up from germline, CDR1 is ENHRY and CDR2 is SYGVKD. CDR3 length equals 12 residues. CDR3 protein: CAISAANYGYTF. Written as DNA, the CDR3 is TGTGCCATCAGTGCAGCTAACTATGGCTACACCTTC.

The chain links TRBV18 to TRBJ1-2, with 7 bases identical to TRBD1. This CDR3 contains 17 residues. V lost 4 bases and J lost 2; bases outside the gene matches: 13. The germline gives CDR1 KGHSH, CDR2 LQKENI. Written as DNA, the CDR3 is TGTGCCAGCTCACGTACGGGACAGATAACGGACAACTATGGCTACACCTTC. Translation gives CASSRTGQITDNYGYTF.

The CDR3 sequence: CAWSSHTGAGSVGFVQPQHF. The CDR3 bases are TGTGCCTGGAGTTCCCATACCGGGGCAGGGTCTGTGGGGTTCGTTCAGCCCCAGCATTTT. The chain couples TRBV30 to TRBJ1-5, with a weak D call TRBD1 (5 bases). V dropped 2 bases and J dropped 6 bases, with 32 bases sitting between them. Germline V gene sequence: CDR1 GTSNPN, CDR2 SVGIG (reference sequence). The CDR3 contains 20 residues.

J is TRBJ1-2 and V is TRBV19; no clear D gene. Germline V gives CDR1 LNHDA, CDR2 SQIVND (reference sequence). Trimming took off 6 bases at V and 8 bases at J, with 13 bases between the two ends. The CDR3 sequence is 12 residues long. CDR3 bases: TGTGCCAGTAGGCGGGCTCTAACCGGCTACACCTTC. Protein: CASRRALTGYTF.

The gene calls are TRBV7-6 and TRBJ2-1; 10 bases fit TRBD2. V lost 0 bases and J lost 6; bases outside the gene matches: 8. Germline loops: CDR1 SGHVS, CDR2 FNYEAQ. This CDR3 has 17 residues. For the CDR3, the DNA is TGTGCCAGCAGCTTAGCGAAAGCGGGAGGGCCGGGCAATGAGCAGTTCTTC. Its translation: CASSLAKAGGPGNEQFF.